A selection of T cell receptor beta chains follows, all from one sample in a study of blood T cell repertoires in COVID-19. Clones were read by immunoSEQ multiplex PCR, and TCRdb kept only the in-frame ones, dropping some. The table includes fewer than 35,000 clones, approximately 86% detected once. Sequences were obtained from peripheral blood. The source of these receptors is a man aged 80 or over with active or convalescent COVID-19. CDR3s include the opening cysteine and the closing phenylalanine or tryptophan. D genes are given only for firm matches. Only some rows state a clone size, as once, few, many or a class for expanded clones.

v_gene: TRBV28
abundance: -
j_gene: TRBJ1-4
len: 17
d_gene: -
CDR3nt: TGTGCCAGCAGCTCGACGTTCGGGGGAAGGGGTTATGAAAAACTGTTTTTT
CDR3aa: CASSSTFGGRGYEKLFF

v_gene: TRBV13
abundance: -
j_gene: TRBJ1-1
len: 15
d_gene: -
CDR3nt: TGTGCCAGCAGCTTAGTCGCGGGGTGGGGCACTGAAGCTTTCTTT
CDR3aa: CASSLVAGWGTEAFF

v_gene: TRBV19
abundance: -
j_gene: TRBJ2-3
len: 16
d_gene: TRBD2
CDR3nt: TGTGCCAGTACATCAGGACTAGCGGGGGGATGGGATACGCAGTATTTT
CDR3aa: CASTSGLAGGWDTQYF

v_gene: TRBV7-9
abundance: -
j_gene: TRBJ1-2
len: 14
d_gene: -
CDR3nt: TGTGCCAGCAGCTTAGCTGGGGCAGGCTATGGCTACACCTTC
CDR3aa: CASSLAGAGYGYTF

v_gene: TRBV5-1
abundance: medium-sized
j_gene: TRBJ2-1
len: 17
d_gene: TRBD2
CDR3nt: TGCGCCAGCAGCCATATGGGGCTAGCGGGGGTTTACAATGAGCAGTTCTTC
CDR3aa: CASSHMGLAGVYNEQFF

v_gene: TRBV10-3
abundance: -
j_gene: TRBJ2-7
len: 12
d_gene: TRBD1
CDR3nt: TGTGCCATCAGCAGACAGGGATACGAGCAGTACTTC
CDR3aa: CAISRQGYEQYF

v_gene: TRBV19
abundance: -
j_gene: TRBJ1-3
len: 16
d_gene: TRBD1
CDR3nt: TGTGCCAGTAGACCCCGGACAGGGTACTCTGGAAACACCATATATTTT
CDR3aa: CASRPRTGYSGNTIYF

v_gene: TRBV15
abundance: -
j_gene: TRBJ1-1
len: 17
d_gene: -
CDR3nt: TGTGCCACCAGCAGAGATCTTAACGGCCAGACTAACACTGAAGCTTTCTTT
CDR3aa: CATSRDLNGQTNTEAFF

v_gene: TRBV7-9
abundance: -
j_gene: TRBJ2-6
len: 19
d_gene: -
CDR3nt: TGTGCCAGCAGCTTATCTCATGGGCAGGCACGCTCTGGGGCCAACGTCCTGACTTTC
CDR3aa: CASSLSHGQARSGANVLTF

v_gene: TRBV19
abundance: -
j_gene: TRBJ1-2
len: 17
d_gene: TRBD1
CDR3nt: TGTGCCAGTAGTATAGAGGTCCCGGACAGGGCGTTCTATGGCTACACCTTC
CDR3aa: CASSIEVPDRAFYGYTF

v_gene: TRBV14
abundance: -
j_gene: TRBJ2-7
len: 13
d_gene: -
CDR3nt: TGTGCCAGCAGCCCTCCGTCGGGGAACGAGCAGTACTTC
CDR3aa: CASSPPSGNEQYF

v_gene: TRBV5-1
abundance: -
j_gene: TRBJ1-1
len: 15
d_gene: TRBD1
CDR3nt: TGCGCCAGCAGCTCGGAGACAGGGGTTGGCACTGAAGCTTTCTTT
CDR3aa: CASSSETGVGTEAFF

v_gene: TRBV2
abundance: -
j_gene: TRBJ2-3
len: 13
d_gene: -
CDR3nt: TGTGCCAGCAGTGGAGGGTTAGATGATACGCAGTATTTT
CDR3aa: CASSGGLDDTQYF

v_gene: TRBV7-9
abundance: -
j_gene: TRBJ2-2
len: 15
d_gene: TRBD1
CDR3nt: TGTGCCAGCAGACTGGGACAGCAAAACACCGGGGAGCTGTTTTTT
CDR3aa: CASRLGQQNTGELFF

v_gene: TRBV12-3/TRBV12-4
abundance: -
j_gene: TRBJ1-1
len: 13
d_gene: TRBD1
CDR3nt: TGTGCCAGCAGTTTTACCGGGACAGGGCGAGCTTTCTTT
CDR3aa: CASSFTGTGRAFF

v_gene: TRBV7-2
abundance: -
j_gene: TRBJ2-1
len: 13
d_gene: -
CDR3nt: TGTGCCAGCAAGGGGGGACTATACAATGAGCAGTTCTTC
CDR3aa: CASKGGLYNEQFF

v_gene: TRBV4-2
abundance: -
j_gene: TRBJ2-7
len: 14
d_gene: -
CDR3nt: TGTGCCAGCAGCAAACCGGGACTGCCCTACGAGCAGTACTTC
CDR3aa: CASSKPGLPYEQYF

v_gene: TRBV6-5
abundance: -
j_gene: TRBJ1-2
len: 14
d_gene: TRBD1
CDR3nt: TGTGCCAGCACAGGGGGCAGGGGTGACTATGGCTACACCTTC
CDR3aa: CASTGGRGDYGYTF

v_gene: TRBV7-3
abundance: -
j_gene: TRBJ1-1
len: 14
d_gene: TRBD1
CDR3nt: TGTGCCAGCAGCTCGACAGGGGGGTTTGCTGAAGCTTTCTTT
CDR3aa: CASSSTGGFAEAFF

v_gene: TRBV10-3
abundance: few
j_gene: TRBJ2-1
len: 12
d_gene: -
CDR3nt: TGTGCCATCAAGGAAGGGGTTGATGAGCAGTTCTTC
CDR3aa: CAIKEGVDEQFF

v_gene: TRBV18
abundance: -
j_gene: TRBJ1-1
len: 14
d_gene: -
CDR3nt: TGTGCCAGCTCAGGCAGGGGCACCAACACTGAAGCTTTCTTT
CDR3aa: CASSGRGTNTEAFF

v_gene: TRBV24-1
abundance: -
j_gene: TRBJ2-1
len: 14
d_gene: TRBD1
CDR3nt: TGTGCCACCAGCAAGACAGGGACGGGCAATGAGCAGTTCTTC
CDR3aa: CATSKTGTGNEQFF

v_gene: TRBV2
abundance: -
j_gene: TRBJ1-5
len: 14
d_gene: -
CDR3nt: TGTGCCAGCAGTCGAGAGGGATTCAATCAGCCCCAGCATTTT
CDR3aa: CASSREGFNQPQHF

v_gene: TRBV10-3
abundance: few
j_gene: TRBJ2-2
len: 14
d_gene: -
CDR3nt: TGTGCCATCAGTGAGCCTCGGGGTGCAGGGGAGCTGTTTTTT
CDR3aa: CAISEPRGAGELFF

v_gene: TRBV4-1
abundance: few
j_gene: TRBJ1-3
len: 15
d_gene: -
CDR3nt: TGCGCCAGCAGCCAAGTCGGGGGCTCTGGAAACACCATATATTTT
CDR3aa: CASSQVGGSGNTIYF

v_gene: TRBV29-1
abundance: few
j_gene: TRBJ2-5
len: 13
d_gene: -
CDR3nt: TGCAGCGTTGGGGGATCGGGACAAGAGACCCAGTACTTC
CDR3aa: CSVGGSGQETQYF

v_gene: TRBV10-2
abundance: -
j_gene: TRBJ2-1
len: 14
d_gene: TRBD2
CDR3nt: TGCGCCAGTATGACTAGCGGGAGTGGGAATGAGCAGTTCTTC
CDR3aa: CASMTSGSGNEQFF

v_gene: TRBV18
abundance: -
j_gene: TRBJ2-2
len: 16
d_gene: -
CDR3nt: TGTGCCAGCTCACGTGCGAGACTAGAAAACACCGGGGAGCTGTTTTTT
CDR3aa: CASSRARLENTGELFF

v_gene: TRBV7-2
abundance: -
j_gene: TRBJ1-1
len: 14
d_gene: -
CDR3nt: TGTGCCAGCAGCTTCTCGTATGTAAACACTGAAGCTTTCTTT
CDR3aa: CASSFSYVNTEAFF

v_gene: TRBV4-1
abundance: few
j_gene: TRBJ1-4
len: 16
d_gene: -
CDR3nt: TGCGCCAGCAGCCAACGAAACTTTGGACAGTCCGAAAAACTGTTTTTT
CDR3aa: CASSQRNFGQSEKLFF

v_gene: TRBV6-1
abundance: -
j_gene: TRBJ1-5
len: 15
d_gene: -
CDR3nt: TGTGCCAGCAGTGAAAGTCCCAGGGGCAATCAGCCCCAGCATTTT
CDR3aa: CASSESPRGNQPQHF

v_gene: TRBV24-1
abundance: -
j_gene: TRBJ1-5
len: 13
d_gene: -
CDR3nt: TGTGCCACCAGTGATTTCGGGGGGCAGCCCCAGCATTTT
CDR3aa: CATSDFGGQPQHF

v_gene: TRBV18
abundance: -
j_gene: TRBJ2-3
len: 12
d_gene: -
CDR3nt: TGTGCCAGCCAGGGGACCACAGATACGCAGTATTTT
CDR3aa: CASQGTTDTQYF

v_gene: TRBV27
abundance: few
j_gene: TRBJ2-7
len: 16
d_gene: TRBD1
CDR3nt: TGTGCCAGCAGTTCTTTGGGACAGGGGATTTCCTACGAGCAGTACTTC
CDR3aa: CASSSLGQGISYEQYF

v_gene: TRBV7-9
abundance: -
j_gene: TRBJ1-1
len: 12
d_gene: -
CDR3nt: TGTGCCAGCAGCGCTGACGGAGCCGAGTCTTTCTTT
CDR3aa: CASSADGAESFF

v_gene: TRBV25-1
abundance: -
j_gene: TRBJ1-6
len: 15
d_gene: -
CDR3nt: TGTGCCAGCAGTGATATTGAGGGCGCTAATTCACCCCTCCACTTT
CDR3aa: CASSDIEGANSPLHF

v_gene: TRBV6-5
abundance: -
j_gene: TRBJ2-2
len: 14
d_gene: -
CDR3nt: TGTGCCAGCAGTCATAACAAGAACACCGGGGAGCTGTTTTTT
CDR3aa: CASSHNKNTGELFF

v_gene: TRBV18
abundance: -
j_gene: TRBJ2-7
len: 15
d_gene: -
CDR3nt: TGTGCCAGCTCCCCGACGGAGGGGCACTCCTACGAGCAGTACTTC
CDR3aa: CASSPTEGHSYEQYF

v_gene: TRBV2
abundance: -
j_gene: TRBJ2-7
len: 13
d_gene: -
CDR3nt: TGTGCCAGCAGTGAAGGTAGGGGAGGCGAGCAGTACTTC
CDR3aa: CASSEGRGGEQYF

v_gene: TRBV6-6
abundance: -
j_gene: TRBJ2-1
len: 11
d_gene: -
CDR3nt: TGTGCCAGCAGCCCCAATGATGAGCAGTTCTTC
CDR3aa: CASSPNDEQFF

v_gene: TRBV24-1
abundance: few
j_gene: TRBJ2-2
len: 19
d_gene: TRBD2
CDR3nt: TGTGCCACCAGTGATGCCGGGACTAGCGGGGGTCGCGGCACCGGGGAGCTGTTTTTT
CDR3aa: CATSDAGTSGGRGTGELFF